One sample yielded the 5 T cell receptor beta chains listed below, sequenced in a study of blood T cell repertoires in COVID-19. Generated by immunoSEQ multiplex PCR, the TCRdb table keeps only in-frame clones and is missing some. The profile shows fewer than 350,000 clones, roughly nine tenths of them singletons. The specimen sequenced was peripheral blood. The receptors here all came from a woman aged 30 to 39 with COVID-19, enrolled during active disease.

This chain connects TRBV27 to TRBJ1-6; D gene unclear. Trimming removed 5 bases from V and 10 bases from J, with 9 bases in between. The V gene's germline CDR1 is MNHEY and CDR2 SMNVEV (reference sequence). This CDR3 has 12 residues. DNA of the CDR3: TGTGCCAGCAGTCTGGGCCCCTCACCCCTCCACTTT. This sequence encodes CASSLGPSPLHF.

The V and J genes are TRBV4-1 and TRBJ2-1; D is uncertain. Germline-derived CDR1 and CDR2 are MGHRA and YSYEKL. Trimming cost V 4 bases and J 7 bases, with 8 bases left between them. This CDR3 is 12 amino acids long. Here the CDR3 reads CASSRGRNEQFF. CDR3 DNA: TGCGCCAGCAGCCGAGGTCGTAATGAGCAGTTCTTC.

The rearrangement links TRBV24-1 to TRBJ2-3; perhaps TRBD1 as D (6 bases). Trimming pared 5 bases from V and 1 base from J, leaving 15 bases between. The germline gives CDR1 KGHDR, CDR2 SFDVKD. This CDR3 spans 16 amino acids. Written as DNA, the CDR3 is TGTGCCACCAGTGGGGACACACGAAGGGGCACAGATACGCAGTATTTT. This codes for CATSGDTRRGTDTQYF.

This sequence joins TRBV6-5 and TRBJ1-2; TRBD1 might be the D (5 bases). The V end lost 0 bases, the J end lost 5 bases, and 13 bases lay between the germline ends. The CDR3 extends over 15 amino acids. The germline CDR1 and CDR2 sequences are MNHEY and SVGAGI. The CDR3 region has the DNA TGTGCCAGCAGTTACTCAGCCAGGGAACTTTATGGCTACACCTTC. Translating gives CASSYSARELYGYTF.

The chain uses TRBV7-2 and TRBJ1-4; 7 positions agree with TRBD1. From germline, CDR1 is SGHTA and CDR2 FQGNSA. The CDR3 sequence is 14 residues long. V lost 5 bases to trimming and J lost 5 bases; unmatched junction nucleotides: 5. The CDR3 here is CASSRDSSNEKLFF. The CDR3 bases are TGTGCCAGCAGCCGGGACAGTTCAAATGAAAAACTGTTTTTT. The whole variable domain, filled in from reference TRBV7-2 and TRBJ1-4, reads GAGVSQSPSNKVTEKGKDVELRCDPISGHTALYWYRQSLGQGLEFLIYFQGNSAPDKSGLPSDRFSAERTGGSVSTLTIQRTQQEDSAVYLCASSRDSSNEKLFFGSGTQLSVL.